The rows below give T cell receptor beta chains drawn from one sample of a study of cytomegalovirus exposure and HLA in healthy donors. Some clones are missing from TCRdb's copy, which holds only in-frame ones; the method was immunoSEQ multiplex PCR. Its table lists approximately 38,000 clones. Sequencing input: PBMCs. These receptors were obtained from a man younger than 45 in good health and CMV-seronegative. Both conserved end residues are part of each CDR3. The D gene is left open where the match is weak.

- | TRBJ1-1 | TRBV18 | CASSQGQMNTEAFF | TGTGCCAGCTCACAGGGACAAATGAACACTGAAGCTTTCTTT
TRBD2 | TRBJ2-5 | TRBV29-1 | CSVSEAGAGETQYF | TGCAGCGTTAGCGAAGCGGGAGCTGGGGAGACCCAGTACTTC
- | TRBJ2-5 | TRBV18 | CASSPQREMGETQYF | TGTGCCAGCTCACCACAGAGGGAGATGGGAGAGACCCAGTACTTC
- | TRBJ1-3 | TRBV30 | CAWSPMTGLVSGNTIYF | TGTGCCTGGAGTCCAATGACAGGTCTCGTCTCTGGAAACACCATATATTTT
TRBD2 | TRBJ2-5 | TRBV29-1 | CSVLGLAGPQETQYF | TGCAGCGTCCTGGGACTAGCGGGACCTCAAGAGACCCAGTACTTC
- | TRBJ2-5 | TRBV29-1 | CSADLPLLGAQETQYF | TGCAGCGCCGATCTCCCCCTTTTGGGGGCCCAAGAGACCCAGTACTTC
- | TRBJ1-1 | TRBV18 | CASSPRNTANTEAFF | TGTGCCAGCTCACCGAGAAATACAGCGAACACTGAAGCTTTCTTT
- | TRBJ1-2 | TRBV7-2 | CASSLEPRTDIYGYTF | TGTGCCAGCAGCTTAGAGCCACGGACAGACATCTATGGCTACACCTTC
- | TRBJ2-7 | TRBV10-3 | CAISADDWEQYF | TGTGCCATCAGCGCAGATGATTGGGAGCAGTACTTC
- | TRBJ1-2 | TRBV14 | CASSQAGWRGYTF | TGTGCCAGCAGCCAAGCAGGGTGGCGCGGCTACACCTTC
TRBD2 | TRBJ2-7 | TRBV7-9 | CASSFGVAGAPSYEQYF | TGTGCCAGCAGCTTCGGGGTGGCGGGAGCCCCCAGCTACGAGCAGTACTTC
- | TRBJ2-1 | TRBV6-5 | CASRASLGAPNEQFF | TGTGCCAGCCGGGCCTCTCTGGGGGCGCCCAATGAGCAGTTCTTC
TRBD1 | TRBJ1-4 | TRBV6-9 | CASSYASGTGVEKLFF | TGTGCCAGCAGTTATGCGTCTGGGACAGGGGTTGAAAAACTGTTTTTT
TRBD1 | TRBJ2-7 | TRBV6-5 | CASSSGRTGRHEQYF | TGTGCCAGCAGTTCAGGACGGACAGGACGCCACGAGCAGTACTTC
TRBD2 | TRBJ2-7 | TRBV5-4 | CASSLRTSGYYEQYF | TGTGCCAGCAGCCTAAGGACTAGCGGTTACTACGAGCAGTACTTC
- | TRBJ1-1 | TRBV18 | CASSLGGDTEAFF | TGTGCCAGCTCCTTAGGCGGGGACACTGAAGCTTTCTTT
TRBD1 | TRBJ2-2 | TRBV6-1 | CASSSTGGGSGELFF | TGTGCCAGCAGTTCTACAGGGGGCGGCTCCGGGGAGCTGTTTTTT
- | TRBJ2-1 | TRBV30 | CAWDWVGGAEQFF | TGTGCCTGGGACTGGGTGGGGGGGGCTGAGCAGTTCTTC
TRBD2 | TRBJ2-1 | TRBV13 | CASSPLGLAEDNEQFF | TGTGCCAGCAGCCCCCTGGGACTAGCGGAAGACAATGAGCAGTTCTTC
TRBD1 | TRBJ2-2 | TRBV15 | CATSRDRTGSNTGELFF | TGTGCCACCAGCAGAGATCGGACAGGGTCGAACACCGGGGAGCTGTTTTTT
- | TRBJ1-5 | TRBV7-2 | CASSPQGSNQPQHF | TGTGCCAGCAGCCCGCAGGGGAGCAATCAGCCCCAGCATTTT
TRBD2 | TRBJ2-1 | TRBV30 | CAWSVRGGSSYNEQFF | TGTGCCTGGAGCGTAAGAGGCGGGAGCTCCTACAATGAGCAGTTCTTC
- | TRBJ1-1 | TRBV6-6 | CASSPHSMNTEAFF | TGTGCCAGCAGCCCCCACTCAATGAACACTGAAGCTTTCTTT
TRBD2 | TRBJ2-7 | TRBV27 | CASSPGTSGEGEQYF | TGTGCCAGCAGTCCGGGGACTAGCGGGGAAGGCGAGCAGTACTTC
- | TRBJ1-1 | TRBV6-9 | CASTRRRPNTEAFF | TGTGCCAGCACCAGACGGCGGCCTAACACTGAAGCTTTCTTT
- | TRBJ1-5 | TRBV30 | CAWSVLGTRASPQHF | TGTGCCTGGAGTGTTTTAGGGACTCGTGCTTCGCCCCAGCATTTT
TRBD1 | TRBJ1-6 | TRBV4-3 | CASSPGQGVSPLHF | TGCGCCAGCAGCCCCGGACAGGGGGTGTCACCCCTCCACTTT
TRBD1 | TRBJ2-3 | TRBV5-1 | CASSLPQGDADTQYF | TGCGCCAGCAGCTTACCACAGGGGGATGCAGATACGCAGTATTTT
- | TRBJ1-2 | TRBV10-3 | CAIKPTSGFINYGYTF | TGTGCCATCAAACCCACCAGCGGCTTCATTAACTATGGCTACACCTTC
- | TRBJ1-2 | TRBV10-3 | CALSAGTNYGYTF | TGTGCCCTTTCGGCAGGGACTAACTATGGCTACACCTTC
- | TRBJ1-5 | TRBV6-6 | CASSSSRVSHQPQHF | TGTGCCAGCAGTTCCAGCAGGGTCTCACATCAGCCCCAGCATTTT
TRBD2 | TRBJ2-1 | TRBV30 | CAWSVRGGRSPFF | TGTGCCTGGAGTGTACGGGGAGGGAGATCACCGTTCTTC
- | TRBJ2-5 | TRBV4-3 | CASSQDWAGSFQETQYF | TGCGCCAGCAGCCAAGATTGGGCGGGATCTTTTCAGGAGACCCAGTACTTC
- | TRBJ1-6 | TRBV6-5 | CASSLGVAYNSPLHF | TGTGCCAGCAGTTTAGGGGTAGCCTATAATTCACCCCTCCACTTT
- | TRBJ1-4 | TRBV18 | CASSPGGREKLFF | TGTGCCAGCTCACCCGGGGGTCGTGAAAAACTGTTTTTT
- | TRBJ2-1 | TRBV11-1 | CASSPQAGAGGQFF | TGTGCCAGCAGCCCACAAGCGGGAGCAGGGGGACAGTTCTTC
- | TRBJ1-2 | TRBV6-5 | CASRKAGAYGYTF | TGTGCCAGCAGGAAGGCAGGGGCTTATGGCTACACCTTC
- | TRBJ1-1 | TRBV5-6 | CASSLDRQGYMNTEAFF | TGTGCCAGCAGCTTGGATAGGCAGGGATACATGAACACTGAAGCTTTCTTT
TRBD2 | TRBJ2-1 | TRBV7-8 | CASGGGLAGGPSEQFF | TGTGCCAGCGGGGGAGGACTAGCGGGAGGGCCAAGTGAGCAGTTCTTC
- | TRBJ1-5 | TRBV30 | CAWSPQGNQPQHF | TGCGCCTGGAGTCCCCAGGGAAATCAGCCCCAGCATTTT
TRBD1 | TRBJ2-7 | TRBV29-1 | CSVLRDRENEQYF | TGCAGCGTACTCCGGGACAGGGAAAACGAGCAGTACTTC
- | TRBJ1-1 | TRBV7-6 | CASSSDTNTEAFF | TGTGCCAGCAGCTCCGACACGAACACTGAAGCTTTCTTT
TRBD1 | TRBJ1-1 | TRBV6-5 | CASRGTGTGVTEAFF | TGTGCCAGCAGGGGGACCGGGACAGGGGTAACTGAAGCTTTCTTT
- | TRBJ2-7 | TRBV10-3 | CAISESSRRGGHEQYF | TGTGCCATCAGTGAGTCGAGCCGCAGGGGCGGCCACGAGCAGTACTTC
- | TRBJ1-1 | TRBV1 | CTSSPGQGNTEAFF | TGCACCAGCAGCCCGGGACAGGGGAACACTGAAGCTTTCTTT
TRBD2 | TRBJ2-7 | TRBV30 | CAWPFPRELAGEGGEQYF | TGTGCCTGGCCCTTCCCCCGGGAACTAGCGGGAGAGGGGGGCGAGCAGTACTTC
- | TRBJ2-1 | TRBV30 | CAYWPPSSVRRGEQFF | TGTGCCTACTGGCCGCCGTCTAGCGTGAGGAGGGGTGAGCAGTTCTTC
- | TRBJ1-6 | TRBV27 | CASRRPGRGNSPLHF | TGTGCCAGCAGACGGCCGGGGAGGGGCAATTCACCCCTCCACTTT
- | TRBJ2-5 | TRBV29-1 | CSVVRETQYF | TGCAGCGTTGTGAGAGAGACCCAGTACTTC
TRBD1 | TRBJ1-4 | TRBV9 | CASSQDRGAEKLFF | TGTGCCAGCAGCCAGGACAGGGGTGCTGAAAAACTGTTTTTT
TRBD1 | TRBJ2-3 | TRBV30 | CAWSVGGRTDTQYF | TGTGCCTGGAGTGTAGGGGGCCGCACAGATACGCAGTATTTT
- | TRBJ2-7 | TRBV29-1 | CSVEIGPTGEQYF | TGCAGCGTTGAGATTGGCCCCACGGGGGAGCAGTACTTC
- | TRBJ1-1 | TRBV6-5 | CASSYSSGRNTEAFF | TGTGCCAGCAGTTACTCGAGCGGCAGGAACACTGAAGCTTTCTTT